The rows below give T cell receptor beta chains drawn from one sample of a study of blood T cell repertoires in COVID-19. Data came from immunoSEQ multiplex PCR; TCRdb stores just in-frame clones and leaves some out. The table shows some 180,000 clones, with about four fifths occurring only once. Sequencing was carried out using peripheral blood. These receptors were collected from a woman between 55 and 75 years old with COVID-19, enrolled during active disease. The CDR3 runs from the conserved cysteine through the conserved F or W. D genes are given only for firm matches. Clone size is not always given. Where it is, it says once, few, many or a class for expanded clones.

TRBV7-2	TRBJ2-1	-	TRBD2	TGTGCCAGCAGTACAACCGGGACTACATCATCCAATGAGCAGTTCTTC	CASSTTGTTSSNEQFF
TRBV19	TRBJ1-3	-	-	TGTGCCAGTACTTCAGGGTCAGGAAACACCATATATTTT	CASTSGSGNTIYF
TRBV4-2	TRBJ1-2	-	-	TGTGCCAGCAGCCACGGAGATGGCTATGGCTACACCTTC	CASSHGDGYGYTF
TRBV6-1	TRBJ2-1	few	TRBD2	TGTGCCAGCAGTGAGGCTATAGCGGGGGCGCAGTTCTTC	CASSEAIAGAQFF
TRBV6-5	TRBJ1-5	-	-	TGTGCCAGCAGTAAAAGACAGGATGGTCAGCCCCAGCATTTT	CASSKRQDGQPQHF
TRBV6-1	TRBJ1-2	-	-	TGTGCCAGCAGTGAAGCGCTTGAGGGCCTCCATGGCTACACCTTC	CASSEALEGLHGYTF
TRBV3-1/TRBV3-2	TRBJ1-1	-	-	TGTGCCAGCAGCTCCCGAGACAGGACTGAAGCTTTCTTT	CASSSRDRTEAFF
TRBV19	TRBJ1-2	few	TRBD1	TGTGCCAGTTCCCCCGGGACAGGGTATGGCTACACCTTC	CASSPGTGYGYTF
TRBV7-2	TRBJ2-2	once	-	TGTGCCAGCAGCTTTGACGGCGGGTCGAACACCGGGGAGCTGTTTTTT	CASSFDGGSNTGELFF
TRBV19	TRBJ2-3	-	TRBD2	TGTGCCAGTAGTATCTCGTTAGAGCGGGGGGCTAGCACAGATACGCAGTATTTT	CASSISLERGASTDTQYF
TRBV10-3	TRBJ2-1	-	TRBD2	TGTGCCATCAGTGAGTCGCAAGCGGGAGGGCCCCATGAGCAGTTCTTC	CAISESQAGGPHEQFF
TRBV7-9	TRBJ2-2	-	-	TGTGCCAGCAGCGGCCGCCGACTAGTCCCCGGGGAGCTGTTTTTT	CASSGRRLVPGELFF
TRBV10-2	TRBJ2-2	once	TRBD1	TGCGCCAGCAAGGTAAGTGTGGGACAGGGAACGAACACCGGGGAGCTGTTTTTT	CASKVSVGQGTNTGELFF
TRBV18	TRBJ2-1	-	TRBD2	TGTGCCAGCTCACGGGAGGCTAGCGGGAGCGGTGAGCAGTTCTTC	CASSREASGSGEQFF
TRBV7-2	TRBJ2-3	-	TRBD2	TGTGCCAGCAGCTTAGTGGGGGGGGATACGCAGTATTTT	CASSLVGGDTQYF
TRBV7-3	TRBJ2-2	-	TRBD2	TGTGCCAGCAGCTCATACCGACTAGCGCCGTCCGGGGAGCTGTTTTTT	CASSSYRLAPSGELFF
TRBV15	TRBJ2-2	-	-	TGTGCCACCAGCAGAGTACTGGCTAGCAATCATGCCGGGGAGCTGTTTTTT	CATSRVLASNHAGELFF
TRBV19	TRBJ1-2	-	TRBD1	TGTGCCAGTAGTGAACGGACAGGGGGCGGCTACACCTTC	CASSERTGGGYTF
TRBV6-2/TRBV6-3	TRBJ2-1	-	-	TGTGCCAGCAGTAGGCTTATTTGGAGCAATGAGCAGTTCTTC	CASSRLIWSNEQFF
TRBV19	TRBJ1-1	-	-	TGTGCCAGTAGAGAAGCAGGGATGGGAACTGAAGCTTTCTTT	CASREAGMGTEAFF
TRBV6-5	TRBJ1-3	-	-	TGTGCCAGCAGTTACGGGCAGTTGGGCTCTGGAAACACCATATATTTT	CASSYGQLGSGNTIYF
TRBV24-1	TRBJ2-2	-	-	TGTGCCACCACCACAGGATACACCGGGGAGCTGTTTTTT	CATTTGYTGELFF
TRBV25-1	TRBJ1-4	many	-	TGTGCCAGCAGTACAACCGGGGTAGAAAAACTGTTTTTT	CASSTTGVEKLFF
TRBV23-1	TRBJ1-1	-	-	TGCGCCAGCAGTCAGTGTCGACGGCAGGTTGGGGCTTTCTTT	CASSQCRRQVGAFF
TRBV7-2	TRBJ1-1	-	-	TGTGCCAGCAGCCCCCGCCCCCGTCCGGACTACACTGAAGCTTTCTTT	CASSPRPRPDYTEAFF
TRBV5-4	TRBJ1-6	-	-	TGTGCCAGCAGGACCCTGGGTGGGGGCGCGAAGAATTCACCCCTCCACTTT	CASRTLGGGAKNSPLHF
TRBV3-1/TRBV3-2	TRBJ2-7	-	TRBD1	TGTGCCAGCAGCCTCGGACAGGGTTTTGGCGAGCAGTACTTC	CASSLGQGFGEQYF
TRBV27	TRBJ2-1	-	TRBD2	TGTGCCAGCACTAGGGTACTAGCGGGATACAATGAGCAGTTCTTC	CASTRVLAGYNEQFF
TRBV7-2	TRBJ1-2	-	TRBD1	TGTGCCAGCAGCTTAAGGACCGGGACAGGGAACTATGGCTACACCTTC	CASSLRTGTGNYGYTF
TRBV7-2	TRBJ2-2	few	-	TGTGCCAGCAGCTTATTACAGGGAGCCACCGGGGAGCTGTTTTTT	CASSLLQGATGELFF
TRBV7-9	TRBJ2-3	few	TRBD2	TGTGCCAGCAGCTTAGGGAACACGCGGGAGTTAGGAGATACGCAGTATTTT	CASSLGNTRELGDTQYF
TRBV5-1	TRBJ2-1	once	TRBD2	TGCGCCAGCAGCTACGGACTAGCGGGAGTCAATGAGCAGTTCTTC	CASSYGLAGVNEQFF
TRBV12-5	TRBJ2-3	few	TRBD1	TGTGCTAGTGGTTTGGGGGACAGGGGGCACGATACGCAGTATTTT	CASGLGDRGHDTQYF
TRBV10-3	TRBJ1-2	-	TRBD1	TGTGCCATCAGTAGAAGGACAGGGGACGGCTACACCTTC	CAISRRTGDGYTF
TRBV7-8	TRBJ2-5	once	TRBD1	TGTGCCACTGGCCGGGACAGGGGGCAAGAGACCCAGTACTTC	CATGRDRGQETQYF
TRBV4-1	TRBJ2-3	-	TRBD2	TGCGCCAGCAGCCAACGGACTAGCGGAAGCACAGATACGCAGTATTTT	CASSQRTSGSTDTQYF
TRBV6-5	TRBJ1-3	-	-	TGTGCCAGCCACTCCTCTGGAAACACCATATATTTT	CASHSSGNTIYF
TRBV7-2	TRBJ1-6	-	-	TGTGCCAGCAGCTTAGCGGGGGCCCATAATTCACCCCTCCACTTT	CASSLAGAHNSPLHF
TRBV15	TRBJ2-1	-	-	TGTGCCACCAGCAGAGATCTTGTCGAGAATGAGCAGTTCTTC	CATSRDLVENEQFF
TRBV6-5	TRBJ2-2	-	-	TGTGCCAGCAGTTACTTGTCTAGAACCGGGGAGCTGTTTTTT	CASSYLSRTGELFF
TRBV7-3	TRBJ2-5	many	TRBD2	TGTGCCAGCAGCTTAACCGCGGGGGGCCTAGAGACCCAGTACTTC	CASSLTAGGLETQYF
TRBV19	TRBJ2-3	-	TRBD2	TGTGCCAGTAGTAGCCCCCGGGACTGGGGGGGAGATACGCAGTATTTT	CASSSPRDWGGDTQYF
TRBV6-1	TRBJ2-7	-	TRBD2	TGTGCCAGCAGTGACGGGACTAGCGGTTCCTACGAGCAGTACTTC	CASSDGTSGSYEQYF
TRBV5-1	TRBJ1-5	-	-	TGCGCCAGCAGCTTGGCCGGCGCAGACAGTCAGCCCCAGCATTTT	CASSLAGADSQPQHF
TRBV30	TRBJ1-4	-	-	TGTGCCTGGAGACCCCTTGGGGAGGGAGATGAAAAACTGTTTTTT	CAWRPLGEGDEKLFF
TRBV27	TRBJ2-5	-	-	TGTGCCAGCGGCAACCCCCTGGGCTGGGAGACCCAGTACTTC	CASGNPLGWETQYF